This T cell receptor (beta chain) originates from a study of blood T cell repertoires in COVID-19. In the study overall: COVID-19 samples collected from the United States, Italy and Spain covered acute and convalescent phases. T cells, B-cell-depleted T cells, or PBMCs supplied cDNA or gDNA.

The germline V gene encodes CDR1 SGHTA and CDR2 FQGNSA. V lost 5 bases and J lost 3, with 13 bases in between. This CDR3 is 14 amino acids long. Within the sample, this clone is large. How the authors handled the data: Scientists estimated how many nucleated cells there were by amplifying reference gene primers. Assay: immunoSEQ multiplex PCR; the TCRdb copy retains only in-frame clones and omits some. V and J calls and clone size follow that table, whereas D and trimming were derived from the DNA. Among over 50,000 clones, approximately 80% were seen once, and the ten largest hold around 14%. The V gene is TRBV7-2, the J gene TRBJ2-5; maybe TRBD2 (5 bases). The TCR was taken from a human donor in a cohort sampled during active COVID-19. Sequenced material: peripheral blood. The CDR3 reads CASSRWGAKETQYF. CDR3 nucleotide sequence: TGTGCCAGCAGCCGGTGGGGAGCTAAAGAGACCCAGTACTTC.